This TCR beta chain was recovered during a study of cytomegalovirus exposure and HLA in healthy donors. About the research overall: The 120 validation repertoires and the roughly 670 first-cohort repertoires shared a platform, a later analysis reported. Points from the study as a whole: While the bulk of TCR sequences proved rare, some public TCRs turned up in many donors. Overall, around 160 TCR beta chains were annotated as cytomegalovirus-associated.

Generated by immunoSEQ multiplex PCR, the TCRdb table keeps only in-frame clones and is missing some. The sample carries 190,000 or so clones, about 80% recorded once. This clone was recorded only once. Its antigen is currently unknown. The clonotype was recovered from a woman younger than 35 in good health and CMV-seropositive. Material for sequencing was PBMCs.

The CDR3 coding sequence is TGTGCCAGCAGGCCGACCGACGGGAGCACTGAAGCTTTCTTT. This gives the protein CASRPTDGSTEAFF. V gene TRBV6-6 combines with J gene TRBJ1-1, with D unresolved. CDR3 length: 14 residues. Germline V lookup: CDR1 MNHNY, CDR2 SVGAGI (reference sequence). Between the trimmed V and J ends, which lost 6 bases and 4 bases, there was a span of 15 bases.